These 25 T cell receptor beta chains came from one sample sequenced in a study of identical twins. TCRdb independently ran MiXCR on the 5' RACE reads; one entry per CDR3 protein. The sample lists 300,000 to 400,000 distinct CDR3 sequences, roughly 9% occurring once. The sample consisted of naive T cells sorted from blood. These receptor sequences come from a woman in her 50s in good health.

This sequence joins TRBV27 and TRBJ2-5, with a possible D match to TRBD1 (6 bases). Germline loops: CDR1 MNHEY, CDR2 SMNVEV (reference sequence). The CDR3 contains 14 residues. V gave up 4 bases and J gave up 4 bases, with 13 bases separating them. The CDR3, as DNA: TGTGCCAGCAGTTCAACAGGGAATCGAGAGACCCAGTACTTC. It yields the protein CASSSTGNRETQYF.

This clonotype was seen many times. The CDR3 DNA follows: TGCGCCAGCAGCATTACGACAGGGGGCGACACCGGGGAGCTGTTTTTT. It codes for CASSITTGGDTGELFF. The V gene is TRBV5-1, the J gene TRBJ2-2; 10 bases fit TRBD1. Germline V gene sequence: CDR1 SGHRS, CDR2 YFSETQ. There are 16 residues in the CDR3. The V segment lost 4 bases and the J segment 3 bases; nucleotides outside the gene matches: 6. Supplemented by reference TRBV5-1 and TRBJ2-2, the full variable domain reads KAGVTQTPRYLIKTRGQQVTLSCSPISGHRSVSWYQQTPGQGLQFLFEYFSETQRNKGNFPGRFSGRQFSNSRSEMNVSTLELGDSALYLCASSITTGGDTGELFFGEGSRLTVL.

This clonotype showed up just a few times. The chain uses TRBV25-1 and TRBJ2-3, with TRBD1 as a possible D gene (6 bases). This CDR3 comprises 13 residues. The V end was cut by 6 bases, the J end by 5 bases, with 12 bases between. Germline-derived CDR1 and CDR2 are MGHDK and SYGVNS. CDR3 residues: CASRSTGRDTQYF. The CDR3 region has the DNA TGTGCCAGCAGATCTACAGGGAGAGATACGCAGTATTTT.

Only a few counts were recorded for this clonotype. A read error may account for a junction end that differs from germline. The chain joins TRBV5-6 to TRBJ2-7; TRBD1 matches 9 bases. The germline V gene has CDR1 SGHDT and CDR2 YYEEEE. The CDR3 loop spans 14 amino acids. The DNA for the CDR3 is TGTGCCAGCAGCTTGAAGCCCCCGGGACAGGGCGTTGACTTC. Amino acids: CASSLKPPGQGVDF.

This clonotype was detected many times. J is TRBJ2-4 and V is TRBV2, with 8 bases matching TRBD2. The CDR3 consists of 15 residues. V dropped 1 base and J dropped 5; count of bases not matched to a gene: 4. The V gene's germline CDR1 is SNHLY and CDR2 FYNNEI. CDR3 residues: CASSEVGTRENIQYF. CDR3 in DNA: TGTGCCAGCAGTGAAGTAGGGACTAGAGAAAACATTCAGTACTTC.

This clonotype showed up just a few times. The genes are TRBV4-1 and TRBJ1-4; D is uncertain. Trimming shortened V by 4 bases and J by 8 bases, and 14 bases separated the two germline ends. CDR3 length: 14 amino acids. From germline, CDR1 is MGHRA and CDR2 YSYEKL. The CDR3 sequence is CASSLDLGIEKLFF. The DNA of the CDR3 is TGCGCCAGCAGCCTCGATCTGGGGATAGAAAAACTGTTTTTT.

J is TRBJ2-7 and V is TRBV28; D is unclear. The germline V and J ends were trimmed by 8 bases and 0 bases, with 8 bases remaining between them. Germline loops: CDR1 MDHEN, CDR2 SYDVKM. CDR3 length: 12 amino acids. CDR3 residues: CASSTASYEQYV. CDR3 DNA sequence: TGTGCCAGCTCTACAGCCTCCTACGAGCAGTACGTC.

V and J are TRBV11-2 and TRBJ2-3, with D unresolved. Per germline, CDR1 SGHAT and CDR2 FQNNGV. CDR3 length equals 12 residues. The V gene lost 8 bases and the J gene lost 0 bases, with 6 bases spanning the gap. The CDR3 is CASVRSTDTQYF. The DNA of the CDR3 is TGTGCCAGCGTCCGGAGCACAGATACGCAGTATTTT.

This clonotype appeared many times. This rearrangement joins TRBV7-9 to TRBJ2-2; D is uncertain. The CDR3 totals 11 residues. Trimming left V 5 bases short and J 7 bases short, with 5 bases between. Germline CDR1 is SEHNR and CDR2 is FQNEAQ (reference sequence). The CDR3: CASSPLGELFF. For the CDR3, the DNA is TGTGCCAGCAGCCCACTCGGGGAGCTGTTTTTT. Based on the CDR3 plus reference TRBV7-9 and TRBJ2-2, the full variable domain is DTGVSQNPRHKITKRGQNVTFRCDPISEHNRLYWYRQTLGQGPEFLTYFQNEAQLEKSRLLSDRFSAERPKGSFSTLEIQRTEQGDSAMYLCASSPLGELFFGEGSRLTVL.

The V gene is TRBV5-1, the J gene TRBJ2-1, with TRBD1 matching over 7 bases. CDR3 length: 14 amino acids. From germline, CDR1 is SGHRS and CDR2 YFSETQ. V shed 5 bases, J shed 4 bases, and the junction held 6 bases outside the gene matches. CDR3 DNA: TGCGCCAGCAGGCCCGGGACAGATTACAATGAGCAGTTCTTC. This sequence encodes CASRPGTDYNEQFF.

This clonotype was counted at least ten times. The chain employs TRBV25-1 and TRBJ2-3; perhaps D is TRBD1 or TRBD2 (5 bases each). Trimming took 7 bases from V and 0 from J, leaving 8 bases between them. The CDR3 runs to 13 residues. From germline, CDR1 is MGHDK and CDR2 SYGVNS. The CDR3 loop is CASTRDSTDTQYF. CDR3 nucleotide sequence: TGTGCCAGCACAAGGGACAGCACAGATACGCAGTATTTT.

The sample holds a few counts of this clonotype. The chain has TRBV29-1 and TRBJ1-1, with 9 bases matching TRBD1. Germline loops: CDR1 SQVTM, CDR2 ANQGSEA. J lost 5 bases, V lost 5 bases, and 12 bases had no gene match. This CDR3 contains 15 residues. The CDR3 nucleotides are TGCAGCGTTATTGGGGGGACAGGGATCGCGACTGAAGCTTTCTTT. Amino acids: CSVIGGTGIATEAFF.

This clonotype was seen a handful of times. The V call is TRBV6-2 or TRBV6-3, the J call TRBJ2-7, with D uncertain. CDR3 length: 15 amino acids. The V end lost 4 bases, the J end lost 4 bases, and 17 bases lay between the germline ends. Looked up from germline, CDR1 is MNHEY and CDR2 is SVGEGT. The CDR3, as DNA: TGTGCCAGCAGTTCCCCCCCACCAGTTGATTACGAGCAGTACGTC. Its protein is CASSSPPPVDYEQYV.

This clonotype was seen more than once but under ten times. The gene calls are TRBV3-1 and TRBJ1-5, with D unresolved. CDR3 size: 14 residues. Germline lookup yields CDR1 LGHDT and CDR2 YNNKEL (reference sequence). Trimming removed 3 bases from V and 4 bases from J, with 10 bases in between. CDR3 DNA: TGTGCCAGCAGCCACAAAGGGAAGAATCAGCCCCAGCATTTT. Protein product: CASSHKGKNQPQHF.

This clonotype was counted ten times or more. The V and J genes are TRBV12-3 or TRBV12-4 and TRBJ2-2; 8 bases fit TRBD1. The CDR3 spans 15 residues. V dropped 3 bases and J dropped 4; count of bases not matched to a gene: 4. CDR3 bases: TGTGCCAGCAGTTTTCTCAGGGGGCGCACCGGGGAGCTGTTTTTT. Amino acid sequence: CASSFLRGRTGELFF.

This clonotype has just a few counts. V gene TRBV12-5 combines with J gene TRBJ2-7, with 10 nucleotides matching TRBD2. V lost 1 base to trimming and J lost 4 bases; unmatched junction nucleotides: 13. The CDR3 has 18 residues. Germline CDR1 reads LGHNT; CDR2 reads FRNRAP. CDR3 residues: CASGLATSGFQSSYEQYF. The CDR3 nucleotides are TGTGCTAGTGGTTTGGCGACTAGCGGGTTCCAATCATCTTACGAGCAGTACTTC.

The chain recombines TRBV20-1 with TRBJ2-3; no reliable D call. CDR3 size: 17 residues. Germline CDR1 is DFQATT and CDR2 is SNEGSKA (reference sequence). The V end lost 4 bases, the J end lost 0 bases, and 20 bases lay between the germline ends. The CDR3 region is CSATTLGSEFSTDTQYF. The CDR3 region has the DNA TGCAGTGCTACCACCCTGGGGTCAGAATTTAGCACAGATACGCAGTATTTT.

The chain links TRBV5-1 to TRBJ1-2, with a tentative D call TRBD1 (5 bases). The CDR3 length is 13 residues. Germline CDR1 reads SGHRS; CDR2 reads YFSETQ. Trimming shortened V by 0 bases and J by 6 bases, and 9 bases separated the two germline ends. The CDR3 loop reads CASSLEGLDGYTF. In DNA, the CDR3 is TGCGCCAGCAGCTTGGAGGGACTCGATGGCTACACCTTC.

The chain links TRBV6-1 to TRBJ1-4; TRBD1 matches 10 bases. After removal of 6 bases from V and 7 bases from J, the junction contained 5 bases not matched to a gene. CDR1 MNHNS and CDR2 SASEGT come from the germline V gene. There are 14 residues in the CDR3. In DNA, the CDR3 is TGTGCCAGCAGCCGACAGGGGGCGGGTGAAAAACTGTTTTTT. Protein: CASSRQGAGEKLFF.

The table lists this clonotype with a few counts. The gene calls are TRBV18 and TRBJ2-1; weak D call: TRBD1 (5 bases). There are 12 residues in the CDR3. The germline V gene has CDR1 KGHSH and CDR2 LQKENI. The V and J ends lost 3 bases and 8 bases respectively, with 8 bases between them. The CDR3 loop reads CASSPRVDEQFF. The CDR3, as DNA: TGTGCCAGCTCACCCAGGGTAGATGAGCAGTTCTTC.

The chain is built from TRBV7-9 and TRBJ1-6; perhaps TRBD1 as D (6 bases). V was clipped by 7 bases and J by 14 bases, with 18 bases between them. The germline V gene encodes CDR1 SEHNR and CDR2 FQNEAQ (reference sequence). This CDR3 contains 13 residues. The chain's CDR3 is CASTTSQGPTLHF. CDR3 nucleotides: TGTGCCAGCACCACATCACAGGGCCCGACCCTCCACTTT.

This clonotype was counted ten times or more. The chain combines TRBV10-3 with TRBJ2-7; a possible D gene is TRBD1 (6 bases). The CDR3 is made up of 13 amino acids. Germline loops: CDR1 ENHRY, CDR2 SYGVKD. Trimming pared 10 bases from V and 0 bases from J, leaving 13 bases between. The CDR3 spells CATGRTDSYEQYV. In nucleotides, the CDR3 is TGTGCCACCGGTAGGACAGACTCCTACGAGCAGTACGTC.

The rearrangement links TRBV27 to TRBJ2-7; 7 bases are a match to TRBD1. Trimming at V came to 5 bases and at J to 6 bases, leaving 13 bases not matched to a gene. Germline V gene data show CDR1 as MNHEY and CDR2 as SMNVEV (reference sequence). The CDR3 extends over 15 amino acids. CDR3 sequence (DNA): TGTGCCAGCAGTCGCGCCCTCGACAGGGTCGGCGAGCAGTACTTC. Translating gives CASSRALDRVGEQYF.

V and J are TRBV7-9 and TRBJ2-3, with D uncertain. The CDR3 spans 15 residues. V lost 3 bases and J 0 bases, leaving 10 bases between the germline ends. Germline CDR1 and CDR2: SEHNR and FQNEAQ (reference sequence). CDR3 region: CASSFRPVSTDTQYF. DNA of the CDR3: TGTGCCAGCAGCTTCCGGCCCGTTAGCACAGATACGCAGTATTTT.

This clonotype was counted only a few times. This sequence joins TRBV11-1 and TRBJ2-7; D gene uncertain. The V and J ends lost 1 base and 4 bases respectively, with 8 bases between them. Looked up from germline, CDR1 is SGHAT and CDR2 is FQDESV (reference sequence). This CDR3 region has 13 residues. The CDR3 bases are TGTGCCAGCAGCTTAGGGGCCAGGTACGAGCAGTACGTC. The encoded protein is CASSLGARYEQYV.